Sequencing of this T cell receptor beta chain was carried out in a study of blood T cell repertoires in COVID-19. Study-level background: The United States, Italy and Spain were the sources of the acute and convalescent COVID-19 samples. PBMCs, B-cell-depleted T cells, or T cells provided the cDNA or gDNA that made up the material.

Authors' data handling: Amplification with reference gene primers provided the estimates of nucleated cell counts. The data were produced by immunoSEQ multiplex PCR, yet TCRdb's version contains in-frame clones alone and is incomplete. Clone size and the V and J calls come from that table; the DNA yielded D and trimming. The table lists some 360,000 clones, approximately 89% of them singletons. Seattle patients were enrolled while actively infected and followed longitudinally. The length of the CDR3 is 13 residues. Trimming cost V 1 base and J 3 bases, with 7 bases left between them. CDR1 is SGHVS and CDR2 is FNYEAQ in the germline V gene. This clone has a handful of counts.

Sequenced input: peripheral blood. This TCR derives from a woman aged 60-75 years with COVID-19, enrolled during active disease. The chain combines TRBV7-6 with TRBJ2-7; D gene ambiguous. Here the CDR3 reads CASSLERYYEQYF. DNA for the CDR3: TGTGCCAGCAGCTTAGAGAGGTACTACGAGCAGTACTTC.